This entry lists 21 T cell receptor beta chains sequenced from one sample in a study of persistence of HIV-infected CD4 T cells. What these receptors recognize is not known. This was the immunoSEQ version 4 assay in survey mode. Assay: immunoSEQ multiplex PCR; the TCRdb copy retains only in-frame clones and omits some. Of 13,000 or so clones in the sample, around 66% were seen once. An overlapping HIV-1 Gag peptide pool stimulated these cells at 0.75 to 1 ug/peptide/mL. CD4+ T cells upregulating both CD40 ligand and CD69 were sorted as responding cells. The sample consisted of CD4+ T cells sorted from PBMCs after 18-hour stimulation, taken from a patient who received antiretroviral therapy. All receptors derive from an adult man with HIV who was CMV-seropositive.

V is TRBV16 and J is TRBJ1-6; TRBD1 is a possible D gene (5 bases). The germline CDR1 and CDR2 sequences are KGHSY and FQNENV. This CDR3 has 16 amino acids. Trimming stripped 4 bases from V and 7 bases from J, with 17 bases between. CDR3 sequence reads: CASSPPDGWGNSPLHF. The CDR3 nucleotides are TGTGCCAGCAGCCCTCCAGACGGGTGGGGGAATTCACCCCTCCACTTT.

The chain recombines TRBV20-1 with TRBJ2-7; no clear D. V dropped 5 bases and J dropped 6 bases, with 11 bases sitting between them. Germline CDR1 DFQATT, CDR2 SNEGSKA (reference sequence). The CDR3 has 11 amino acids. The CDR3 loop is CSAFLTGEQYF. The CDR3 DNA sequence: TGCAGTGCTTTTTTAACGGGCGAGCAGTACTTC.

The chain employs TRBV18 and TRBJ2-1; 11 bases agree with TRBD2. The germline V gene has CDR1 KGHSH and CDR2 LQKENI. The V gene end was trimmed by 2 bases and the J gene end by 5 bases; junction bases not matched to a gene: 11. The length of the CDR3 is 18 residues. CDR3 DNA sequence: TGTGCCAGCTCACCATTCTTGCTAGCGGGAGGACTTAACAATGAGCAGTTCTTC. This sequence encodes CASSPFLLAGGLNNEQFF. The full variable domain, completed using reference TRBV18 and TRBJ2-1, is NAGVMQNPRHLVRRRGQEARLRCSPMKGHSHVYWYRQLPEEGLKFMVYLQKENIIDESGMPKERFSAEFPKEGPSILRIQQVVRGDSAAYFCASSPFLLAGGLNNEQFFGPGTRLTVL.

This clone was seen just once. J is TRBJ1-1 and V is TRBV30; D uncertain. Germline CDR1 reads GTSNPN; CDR2 reads SVGIG (reference sequence). V lost 1 base, J lost 2 bases, and 11 bases lay in between. The CDR3 contains 14 residues. The DNA of the CDR3 is TGTGCCTGGAGTGACCTGACCCCAAACACTGAAGCTTTCTTT. As protein: CAWSDLTPNTEAFF. The full variable domain, rest sourced from reference TRBV30 and TRBJ1-1, is SQTIHQWPATLVQPVGSPLSLECTVEGTSNPNLYWYRQAAGRGLQLLFYSVGIGQISSEVPQNLSASRPQDRQFILSSKKLLLSDSGFYLCAWSDLTPNTEAFFGQGTRLTVV.

CDR3 DNA sequence: TGTGCCAGCAGCCTCGAAGCGGGGAACACCGGGGAGCTGTTTTTT. The encoded protein is CASSLEAGNTGELFF. The gene calls are TRBV7-9 and TRBJ2-2; tentatively, D is TRBD2 (6 bases). Trimming left V 5 bases short and J 1 base short, with 11 bases between. The CDR3 runs 15 residues. The germline CDR1 and CDR2 sequences are SEHNR and FQNEAQ (reference sequence).

The chain couples TRBV5-6 to TRBJ2-1; 13 bases match TRBD2. In germline, CDR1 is SGHDT, CDR2 YYEEEE. J gave up 7 bases and V 0 bases, and 1 base lay outside the gene matches. This CDR3 spans 15 amino acids. The DNA of the CDR3 is TGTGCCAGCAGCTTGGTGACTAGCGGGAGGAATGAGCAGTTCTTC. Protein sequence: CASSLVTSGRNEQFF.

The chain combines TRBV6-5 with TRBJ2-7; D is perhaps TRBD2 (5 bases). This CDR3 has 13 amino acids. Deletions cut 5 bases from V and 1 base from J, with 9 bases between. Germline CDR1 MNHEY, CDR2 SVGAGI. The CDR3 DNA reads as TGTGCCAGCAGTAAACTAGTGTCCTACGAGCAGTACTTC. Its translation is CASSKLVSYEQYF.

The chain has TRBV28 and TRBJ2-5, with D tentatively TRBD2 (5 bases). V was shortened by 6 bases and J by 5 bases, with 13 bases between the two germline ends. CDR3 length equals 13 residues. Germline CDR1 and CDR2: MDHEN and SYDVKM. This CDR3 reads CASSRNTGETQYF. For the CDR3, the DNA is TGTGCCAGCAGCCGAAATACGGGGGAGACCCAGTACTTC.

This sequence joins TRBV5-1 and TRBJ1-5; the D is unclear. Germline-derived CDR1 and CDR2 are SGHRS and YFSETQ. Trimming took off 5 bases at V and 0 bases at J, with 9 bases between the two ends. This CDR3 spans 14 amino acids. CDR3 nucleotide sequence: TGCGCCAGCAGACCAGGCACTAGCAATCAGCCCCAGCATTTT. Translation gives CASRPGTSNQPQHF.

In its sample, this clone was seen a few times. The V and J genes are TRBV2 and TRBJ2-5; no clear D gene. Per the germline V gene, CDR1 is SNHLY and CDR2 is FYNNEI. V gave up 1 base and J gave up 2 bases, with 5 bases separating them. The CDR3 extends over 13 amino acids. CDR3 sequence (DNA): TGTGCCAGCAGTGAAGGAATGCAAGAGACCCAGTACTTC. This gives the protein CASSEGMQETQYF.

The chain joins TRBV7-2 to TRBJ2-7, with 9 bases that match TRBD1. CDR3 length: 16 amino acids. Trimming at V came to 7 bases and at J to 0 bases, leaving 10 bases not matched to a gene. Germline CDR1 and CDR2: SGHTA and FQGNSA. The CDR3 reads CASTPTWDRASYEQYF. CDR3 nucleotide sequence: TGTGCCAGCACCCCCACCTGGGACAGGGCCTCCTACGAGCAGTACTTC.

This sequence joins TRBV6-6 and TRBJ2-7; D uncertain. The length of the CDR3 is 13 residues. The germline V gene encodes CDR1 MNHNY and CDR2 SVGAGI (reference sequence). Trimming cost V 10 bases and J 0 bases, with 13 bases left between them. CDR3 DNA sequence: TGTGCCACTACCTACAGAGCCTCCTACGAGCAGTACTTC. It codes for CATTYRASYEQYF.

This clone has a handful of counts. The CDR3 bases are TGCAGCGTTGAGGACAGGGGAATGGGGGTTGCGACCCAGTACTTC. It is translated as CSVEDRGMGVATQYF. V usage is TRBV29-1 and J usage is TRBJ2-5; 9 bases line up with TRBD1. This CDR3 region has 15 residues. Per germline, CDR1 SQVTM and CDR2 ANQGSEA. The V and J ends lost 3 bases and 7 bases, in that order; junction bases with no gene match: 12. The full variable domain, its missing parts supplied by reference TRBV29-1 and TRBJ2-5, is SAVISQKPSRDICQRGTSLTIQCQVDSQVTMMFWYRQQPGQSLTLIATANQGSEATYESGFVIDKFPISRPNLTFSTLTVSNMSPEDSSIYLCSVEDRGMGVATQYFGPGTRLLVL.

This chain uses TRBV19 with TRBJ2-3; TRBD2 agrees at 10 bases. The CDR3 is made up of 15 amino acids. V trimming: 5 bases; J trimming: 3 bases; junction bases outside the gene matches: 5. Germline assignment: CDR1 LNHDA and CDR2 SQIVND (reference sequence). CDR3 in amino acids: CASSLRTSGTDTQYF. The CDR3 DNA reads TGTGCCAGTAGTCTAAGGACTAGCGGTACAGATACGCAGTATTTT.

V and J are TRBV7-2 and TRBJ1-5; 7 bases are a match to TRBD1. This CDR3 is 13 amino acids long. Trimming at V came to 5 bases and at J to 4 bases, leaving 2 bases not matched to a gene. Germline V gives CDR1 SGHTA, CDR2 FQGNSA. The CDR3 spells CASSRQGNQPQHF. CDR3 DNA sequence: TGTGCCAGCAGCAGACAGGGAAATCAGCCCCAGCATTTT.

This chain connects TRBV2 to TRBJ2-7; D is ambiguous. CDR3 size: 14 residues. The germline V gene has CDR1 SNHLY and CDR2 FYNNEI. Trimming pared 6 bases from V and 4 bases from J, leaving 16 bases between. CDR3 protein: CASRTSWARYEQYF. CDR3 nucleotide sequence: TGTGCCAGCAGGACATCGTGGGCCCGTTACGAGCAGTACTTC. The variable domain in full, with the rest retrieved from reference TRBV2 and TRBJ2-7, is EPEVTQTPSHQVTQMGQEVILRCVPISNHLYFYWYRQILGQKVEFLVSFYNNEISEKSEIFDDQFSVERPDGSNFTLKIRSTKLEDSAMYFCASRTSWARYEQYFGPGTRLTVT.

This rearrangement joins TRBV2 to TRBJ1-4; perhaps TRBD1 as D (5 bases). Germline V CDR1 and CDR2: SNHLY, FYNNEI. The germline V and J ends were trimmed by 4 bases and 8 bases, with 23 bases remaining between them. This CDR3 has 17 amino acids. DNA of the CDR3: TGTGCCAGCAGTGCCGGCCGGGGCCAGGGAAAAAGAGAAAAACTGTTTTTT. Encoded protein: CASSAGRGQGKREKLFF.

This rearrangement joins TRBV7-2 to TRBJ2-1; perhaps TRBD2 as D (6 bases). This CDR3 has 13 amino acids. V was cut by 5 bases and J by 6 bases, with 11 bases left in between. The germline CDR1 and CDR2 sequences are SGHTA and FQGNSA. CDR3 amino acids: CASSTASVNEQFF. The CDR3, as DNA: TGTGCCAGCAGCACTGCTAGCGTCAATGAGCAGTTCTTC. The full variable domain, rest sourced from reference TRBV7-2 and TRBJ2-1, is GAGVSQSPSNKVTEKGKDVELRCDPISGHTALYWYRQSLGQGLEFLIYFQGNSAPDKSGLPSDRFSAERTGGSVSTLTIQRTQQEDSAVYLCASSTASVNEQFFGPGTRLTVL.

In regard to this clone: Germline is not matched at one junction end, which may reflect a read error. This chain connects TRBV28 to TRBJ2-6; the D call may be TRBD1 or TRBD2 (5 bases each). The CDR3 totals 18 residues. Germline V gene sequence: CDR1 MDHEN, CDR2 SYDVKM. Here the CDR3 reads CASSLYRGRSMGANVLTF. The CDR3 DNA follows: TGTGCCAGCAGCTTATACCGGGGCCGATCTATGGGGGCCAACGTCCTGACTTTC.

This chain links TRBV27 with TRBJ2-2; 7 nucleotides match TRBD1. Trimming cost V 6 bases and J 2 bases; bases outside gene matches: 6. CDR1 MNHEY and CDR2 SMNVEV come from the germline V gene (reference sequence). The CDR3 extends over 15 amino acids. The CDR3 region is CASRHRGFNTGELFF. CDR3 coding DNA: TGTGCCAGCAGACACAGGGGTTTTAACACCGGGGAGCTGTTTTTT.

The chain uses TRBV2 and TRBJ1-5, with 7 bases lining up with TRBD1. The CDR3 has 16 amino acids. J gave up 4 bases and V 5 bases, and 11 bases lay outside the gene matches. Germline V CDR1 and CDR2: SNHLY, FYNNEI. The CDR3 DNA sequence: TGTGCCAGCAGTTACCAGGGGGTTGGGGGGAATCAGCCCCAGCATTTT. Amino acid sequence: CASSYQGVGGNQPQHF.